A single sample gave rise to the 31 T cell receptor beta chains below, sequenced in a study of blood T cell repertoires in COVID-19. The table came from immunoSEQ multiplex PCR; TCRdb's copy has only in-frame clones and leaves some out. The sample carries roughly 200,000 clones, around 83% recorded once. Sequenced material: peripheral blood. The receptors come from a man aged 35 to 55 with active or convalescent COVID-19.

The V gene is TRBV7-2, the J gene TRBJ2-1; the match to TRBD2 covers 9 bases. The CDR3 is 14 amino acids. The V segment lost 5 bases and the J segment 6 bases; nucleotides outside the gene matches: 5. The germline gives CDR1 SGHTA, CDR2 FQGNSA. The CDR3 nucleotides are TGTGCCAGCAGCCCGGCGGGAGGGGCCAATGAGCAGTTCTTC. It codes for CASSPAGGANEQFF.

The genes are TRBV24-1 and TRBJ1-6; TRBD1 agrees at 8 bases. Germline values: CDR1 KGHDR, CDR2 SFDVKD. The CDR3 contains 16 residues. V lost 4 bases, J lost 10 bases, and 11 bases stayed unmatched. Written as DNA, the CDR3 is TGTGCCACCAGTGACTCTTCGCAGGGGGCCGGCTCACCCCTCCACTTT. Its translation is CATSDSSQGAGSPLHF.

The chain combines TRBV27 with TRBJ2-2, with TRBD2 matching 7 bases. Germline CDR1 is MNHEY and CDR2 is SMNVEV (reference sequence). The ends lost 4 bases at V and 4 bases at J; junction bases unmatched: 9. There are 16 residues in the CDR3. The CDR3 protein is CASSYSGTRSTGELFF. The CDR3 DNA reads TGTGCCAGCAGTTACAGCGGGACCCGAAGCACCGGGGAGCTGTTTTTT.

The gene calls are TRBV3-1 (or the pseudogene TRBV3-2) and TRBJ2-2; 7 bases are shared with TRBD1. The CDR3 covers 17 residues. The ends lost 4 bases at V and 0 bases at J; junction bases unmatched: 8. Germline V gene sequence: CDR1 LGHDT, CDR2 YNNKEL (reference sequence). CDR3 loop: CASSPGPGQANTGELFF. In DNA form, the CDR3 reads TGTGCCAGCAGCCCCGGGCCCGGACAGGCGAACACCGGGGAGCTGTTTTTT.

This chain uses TRBV10-3 with TRBJ2-5, with a weak D call TRBD2 (6 bases). Trimming left V 6 bases short and J 5 bases short, with 13 bases between. The CDR3 is made up of 13 amino acids. Germline CDR1 is ENHRY and CDR2 is SYGVKD. DNA for the CDR3: TGTGCCATCAGCCGAGGTGGGGGGGAGACCCAGTACTTC. The encoded protein is CAISRGGGETQYF.

The V gene is TRBV19, the J gene TRBJ2-4; tentatively, D is TRBD1 (5 bases). V lost 6 bases and J lost 10, with 19 bases in between. Per germline, CDR1 LNHDA and CDR2 SQIVND (reference sequence). The CDR3 is made up of 14 amino acids. The CDR3: CASSPQPDSPIQYF. CDR3 in DNA: TGTGCCAGTAGCCCACAACCCGACAGTCCTATTCAGTACTTC.

There are a few counts of this clone. Other DNA sequences in the same sample also yield this CDR3. The chain combines TRBV30 with TRBJ1-6; maybe TRBD1 (5 bases). This CDR3 contains 14 residues. Per germline, CDR1 GTSNPN and CDR2 SVGIG (reference sequence). V lost 2 bases and J 7 bases, leaving 12 bases between the germline ends. The CDR3 spells CAWSRETENSPLHF. Written as DNA, the CDR3 is TGTGCCTGGAGTCGGGAGACAGAAAATTCACCCCTCCACTTT.

The chain joins TRBV30 to TRBJ1-2; no reliable D call. Per germline, CDR1 GTSNPN and CDR2 SVGIG (reference sequence). The CDR3 is 11 residues long. Trimming shortened V by 8 bases and J by 2 bases, and 9 bases separated the two germline ends. The CDR3 reads CAAAENYGYTF. CDR3 coding DNA: TGTGCCGCGGCAGAAAACTATGGCTACACCTTC. Using reference TRBV30 and TRBJ1-2 for the parts outside the CDR3, the full variable domain is SQTIHQWPATLVQPVGSPLSLECTVEGTSNPNLYWYRQAAGRGLQLLFYSVGIGQISSEVPQNLSASRPQDRQFILSSKKLLLSDSGFYLCAAAENYGYTFGSGTRLTVV.

V gene TRBV5-1 combines with J gene TRBJ2-3; the D gene is possibly TRBD1 (5 bases). The CDR3 extends over 17 amino acids. The V and J ends lost 2 bases and 2 bases respectively, with 18 bases between them. CDR1 and CDR2 (germline): SGHRS, YFSETQ. The CDR3 spells CASSLSSGLGHTDTQYF. In DNA form, the CDR3 reads TGCGCCAGCAGCTTATCGTCAGGGTTGGGCCACACAGATACGCAGTATTTT.

This clone has just a few counts. The genes are TRBV12-3 or TRBV12-4 and TRBJ2-1; D call uncertain. The CDR3 is 11 amino acids. V was clipped by 6 bases and J by 5 bases, with 5 bases between them. The DNA for the CDR3 is TGTGCCAGCAGCCGAGACAATGAGCAGTTCTTC. It encodes CASSRDNEQFF.

The CDR3: CASSSYQETQYF. The CDR3 coding sequence is TGTGCCAGCAGTTCATACCAAGAGACCCAGTACTTC. V is TRBV2 and J is TRBJ2-5; no firm D call. CDR3 length: 12 residues. Germline CDR1 is SNHLY and CDR2 is FYNNEI. Trimming took 5 bases from V and 0 from J, leaving 4 bases between them.

The chain is built from TRBV3-1 (or the pseudogene TRBV3-2) and TRBJ2-7; D remains ambiguous. The V gene's germline CDR1 is LGHDT and CDR2 YNNKEL (reference sequence). The CDR3 consists of 14 residues. The V end lost 1 base, the J end lost 6 bases, and 13 bases lay between the germline ends. The CDR3 coding sequence is TGTGCCAGCAGCCAAGGAGTAACTGACTCCGAGCAGTACTTC. This encodes CASSQGVTDSEQYF.

This clone appeared once. The chain joins TRBV7-9 to TRBJ2-1; D is undetermined. Trimming pared 5 bases from V and 9 bases from J, leaving 14 bases between. CDR1 is SEHNR and CDR2 is FQNEAQ in the germline V gene (reference sequence). The CDR3 sequence is 13 residues long. This CDR3 is CASSPAVASEQFF. CDR3 DNA: TGTGCCAGCAGCCCGGCGGTGGCTAGTGAGCAGTTCTTC.

This clone has only one observation. The J gene is TRBJ2-3, the V gene TRBV5-4, with a possible D match to TRBD2 (7 bases). Germline values: CDR1 SGHNT, CDR2 YYREEE (reference sequence). There are 16 residues in the CDR3. V was clipped by 3 bases and J by 2 bases, with 16 bases between them. For the CDR3, the DNA is TGTGCCAGCAGCTCCGAGGGGGGGCTAACCACAGATACGCAGTATTTT. Its protein is CASSSEGGLTTDTQYF.

This rearrangement joins TRBV4-2 to TRBJ1-2, with 7 bases matching TRBD1. V trimming: 7 bases; J trimming: 0 bases; junction bases outside the gene matches: 8. Germline V gives CDR1 LGHNA, CDR2 YNFKEQ. The CDR3 spans 15 residues. CDR3 sequence reads: CASTPGGPPNYGYTF. The CDR3 DNA reads TGTGCCAGCACCCCAGGGGGGCCACCTAACTATGGCTACACCTTC.

This clone was recorded a few times. The rearrangement uses TRBV2 and TRBJ2-2, with 11 bases lining up with TRBD2. CDR3 length equals 17 residues. Trimming took 7 bases from V and 0 from J; bases not matched to a gene: 7. CDR1 is SNHLY and CDR2 is FYNNEI in the germline V gene. CDR3 residues: CASTTLAGGTNTGELFF. The CDR3 DNA sequence: TGTGCCAGCACCACATTAGCGGGAGGGACGAACACCGGGGAGCTGTTTTTT.

This clone occurred once. This sequence joins TRBV7-6 and TRBJ2-1; 10 bases are shared with TRBD2. The V gene's germline CDR1 is SGHVS and CDR2 FNYEAQ. Germline trimming cut 5 bases from V and 8 bases from J; bases unmatched to any gene: 9. The CDR3 extends over 15 amino acids. The CDR3 DNA follows: TGTGCCAGCAGCAAACTAGCGGGGAGTGGCCATGAGCAGTTCTTC. The encoded protein is CASSKLAGSGHEQFF.

The V and J genes are TRBV25-1 and TRBJ1-2, with 7 bases fitting TRBD1. Trimming removed 2 bases from V and 2 bases from J; junction bases left unmatched: 5. Germline CDR1 reads MGHDK; CDR2 reads SYGVNS. This CDR3 region has 15 residues. CDR3 bases: TGTGCCAGCAGTGAAGAACAGGGGTGGAACTATGGCTACACCTTC. It is translated as CASSEEQGWNYGYTF.

The CDR3 spells CASSYQATNEKLFF. CDR3 DNA: TGTGCCAGTAGCTATCAGGCAACTAATGAAAAACTGTTTTTT. The gene calls are TRBV19 and TRBJ1-4, with unresolved D. The CDR3 spans 14 residues. Germline values: CDR1 LNHDA, CDR2 SQIVND (reference sequence). V dropped 6 bases and J dropped 0 bases, with 8 bases sitting between them.

The chain is built from TRBV5-6 and TRBJ1-1; possible D gene TRBD1, 6 bases. The CDR3 covers 12 residues. V lost 2 bases and J lost 8, with 10 bases in between. CDR1 and CDR2 from the germline V gene are SGHDT and YYEEEE. Written as DNA, the CDR3 is TGTGCCAGCAGCTTTTCGACAGGAGAAGCTTTCTTT. Translation gives CASSFSTGEAFF.

This clone was seen only a few times. V usage is TRBV6-6 and J usage is TRBJ1-1; TRBD1 might be the D (5 bases). Germline values: CDR1 MNHNY, CDR2 SVGAGI (reference sequence). Trimming took off 6 bases at V and 0 bases at J, with 14 bases between the two ends. The CDR3 loop spans 15 amino acids. The CDR3 loop reads CASRRLSGLNTEAFF. DNA of the CDR3: TGTGCCAGCAGGCGCCTCTCAGGGCTGAACACTGAAGCTTTCTTT.

This clone was found a few times. The chain has TRBV2 and TRBJ1-1, with no clear D. This CDR3 has 13 residues. Germline CDR1 reads SNHLY; CDR2 reads FYNNEI. Trimming pared 6 bases from V and 0 bases from J, leaving 8 bases between. The CDR3 loop is CASSLQMNTEAFF. The CDR3 region has the DNA TGTGCCAGCAGCTTACAGATGAACACTGAAGCTTTCTTT.

The CDR3 DNA is TGTGCCGGTGGCCGGAACACTGAAGCTTTCTTT. It codes for CAGGRNTEAFF. The chain couples TRBV30 to TRBJ1-1; D is uncertain. V was clipped by 8 bases and J by 1 base, with 8 bases between them. Germline values: CDR1 GTSNPN, CDR2 SVGIG (reference sequence). The CDR3 loop spans 11 amino acids.

The rearrangement uses TRBV6-5 and TRBJ2-7; 16 nucleotides agree with TRBD2. The trim removed 4 bases at V and 4 bases at J, leaving 4 bases unmatched. Germline V gene sequence: CDR1 MNHEY, CDR2 SVGAGI. The CDR3 has 16 amino acids. CDR3 nucleotide sequence: TGTGCCAGCAGTTCGCCGGGACTAGCGGGAGGGTACGAGCAGTACTTC. This gives the protein CASSSPGLAGGYEQYF.

The chain recombines TRBV6-1 with TRBJ1-2, with D uncertain. The CDR3 covers 13 residues. The germline V gene has CDR1 MNHNS and CDR2 SASEGT. V lost 3 bases, J lost 3 bases, and 8 bases lay in between. For the CDR3, the DNA is TGTGCCAGCAGTGACCAGGCTGACTATGGCTACACCTTC. This sequence encodes CASSDQADYGYTF.

The chain joins TRBV30 to TRBJ1-2, with 7 bases identical to TRBD1. V gave up 4 bases and J gave up 4 bases; unmatched junction bases: 9. This CDR3 has 14 residues. Germline loops: CDR1 GTSNPN, CDR2 SVGIG (reference sequence). CDR3 protein: CAWTPTGVAYGYTF. CDR3 nucleotides: TGTGCCTGGACCCCTACAGGGGTCGCCTATGGCTACACCTTC.

This clone appeared a few times. The CDR3 DNA follows: TGTGCCAGCAGTTTATCCATCTGGGAGGGCTACACCTTC. It encodes CASSLSIWEGYTF. The chain joins TRBV27 to TRBJ1-2; no definite D call. V lost 0 bases and J 8 bases, leaving 10 bases between the germline ends. The CDR3 is made up of 13 amino acids. Per the germline V gene, CDR1 is MNHEY and CDR2 is SMNVEV (reference sequence).

This chain joins TRBV30 and TRBJ1-4; no definite D call. Germline V gene lookup returns CDR1 GTSNPN and CDR2 SVGIG (reference sequence). Trimming stripped 2 bases from V and 7 bases from J, with 11 bases between. This CDR3 contains 13 residues. The CDR3 DNA reads TGTGCCTGGAGTCTTCGGTTGTTTGAAAAACTGTTTTTT. The encoded protein is CAWSLRLFEKLFF. Full variable domain (missing parts from reference TRBV30 and TRBJ1-4): SQTIHQWPATLVQPVGSPLSLECTVEGTSNPNLYWYRQAAGRGLQLLFYSVGIGQISSEVPQNLSASRPQDRQFILSSKKLLLSDSGFYLCAWSLRLFEKLFFGSGTQLSVL.

The chain has TRBV27 and TRBJ1-6; D unresolved. The CDR3 consists of 14 residues. Germline CDR1 MNHEY, CDR2 SMNVEV (reference sequence). V lost 3 bases and J lost 0, with 3 bases in between. DNA for the CDR3: TGTGCCAGCAGTTTGAGCTCCTATAATTCACCCCTCCACTTT. It specifies CASSLSSYNSPLHF.

The chain joins TRBV3-1 (or the pseudogene TRBV3-2) to TRBJ2-1; TRBD2 agrees at 9 bases. The CDR3 has 14 residues. Germline lookup yields CDR1 LGHDT and CDR2 YNNKEL (reference sequence). J gave up 6 bases and V 2 bases, and 2 bases lay outside the gene matches. The CDR3 protein is CASSQLAGFNEQFF. The CDR3 nucleotides read TGTGCCAGCAGCCAACTAGCGGGATTCAATGAGCAGTTCTTC.

This clone was seen once. The V call is TRBV7-2, the J call TRBJ2-7; D is perhaps TRBD2 (5 bases). This CDR3 contains 14 residues. Germline CDR1 is SGHTA and CDR2 is FQGNSA. Trimming cost V 5 bases and J 6 bases, with 17 bases left between them. The CDR3 region has the DNA TGTGCCAGCAGCCCCGAGACGGGAATGGGCGAGCAGTACTTC. Protein: CASSPETGMGEQYF.